What follows is one TCR beta chain and its context. The data were obtained in a study of shared T cell receptors in the human thymus. Method: immunoSEQ multiplex PCR; TCRdb's copy keeps in-frame clones and lacks some. Altogether 630,000 or so clones are present, approximately 89% being singletons, with the ten largest covering more than 0.009%. CDR3 size: 15 residues. Germline CDR1 and CDR2: SGHTS and YDEGEE. V lost 4 bases and J lost 6, with 17 bases in between. These data are also associated with another study on human thymus T cells. Turning to that study: Donors consisted of healthy Finnish infants (having corrective surgery for congenital heart defects). Thymic tissue was derived from resections collected during corrective heart surgery. It looked as if thymic and blood repertoires used V and J genes in a biased way. Related research described strongly overlapping thymic repertoires in unrelated people.

The chain recombines TRBV5-8 with TRBJ1-5; a possible D gene is TRBD1 (6 bases). The clonotype comes from a boy younger than two with a congenital heart defect. The sample comprised thymocytes. The CDR3 DNA sequence: TGTGCCAGCAGCATGGACAGCTCGGTGTTTCAGCCCCAGCATTTT. Its protein product is CASSMDSSVFQPQHF.